Below, 21 T cell receptor beta chains from the same sample are listed, as sequenced in a study of a mutant IDH1 vaccine in newly diagnosed glioma. Antigen specificity for these receptors is unknown. The time point denotes: week 11, during vaccination. Every vaccination contained 300 ug of the mutant IDH1 20-mer peptide and was paired with topical imiquimod. The data were produced by immunoSEQ multiplex PCR, yet TCRdb's version contains in-frame clones alone and is incomplete. The table lists 100,000 to 120,000 clones, about nine tenths of them singletons. Sequenced here: PBMCs, sampled from a glioma patient whose treatment included an IDH1 peptide vaccine. Every receptor here comes from a woman between 45 and 60 years old with glioma.

J is TRBJ1-5 and V is TRBV6-1; TRBD1 matches 12 bases. The CDR3 covers 15 residues. Per the germline V gene, CDR1 is MNHNS and CDR2 is SASEGT. After removal of 4 bases from V and 4 bases from J, the junction contained 2 bases not matched to a gene. The chain's CDR3 is CASSGGQGANQPQHF. DNA for the CDR3: TGTGCCAGCAGTGGGGGACAGGGGGCAAATCAGCCCCAGCATTTT.

The genes are TRBV6-5 and TRBJ2-7; TRBD1 agrees at 9 bases. V shed 0 bases, J shed 0 bases, and the junction held 3 bases outside the gene matches. The germline V gene encodes CDR1 MNHEY and CDR2 SVGAGI. The CDR3 totals 16 residues. The CDR3 region has the DNA TGTGCCAGCAGTTACTCGAGGACAGGGGACTCCTACGAGCAGTACTTC. It encodes CASSYSRTGDSYEQYF.

This chain links TRBV21-1 with TRBJ2-1; the DNA was not used to check the table's D call, TRBD1. TRBV21-1 is noted as a pseudogene. The CDR3 loop spans 11 amino acids. CDR3 bases: TGTGCCAGCAGCTTACAGAGTGAGCAGTTCTTC. Translated: CASSLQSEQFF.

This clone appeared a single time. The CDR3 region has the DNA TGTGCCAGCTCACGTTCTAGCGGGAGGGCCGATGAGCAGTTCTTC. The encoded protein is CASSRSSGRADEQFF. The rearrangement uses TRBV18 and TRBJ2-1; 12 bases line up with TRBD2. Germline-derived CDR1 and CDR2 are KGHSH and LQKENI. V lost 4 bases, J lost 8 bases, and 6 bases stayed unmatched. The CDR3 is 15 residues long.

In regard to this clone: Sequence at one end of the junction differs from germline and may be a read error. The J gene is TRBJ2-7, the V gene TRBV6-1; D perhaps matches TRBD1 (6 bases). Germline V gives CDR1 MNHNS, CDR2 SASEGT. CDR3 length: 15 residues. The CDR3 bases are TGTGCCAGCAGTGAGGGGGCAGATCTCTCCTACGAGCAGTATTTC. Translated: CASSEGADLSYEQYF.

The rearrangement joins TRBV27 to TRBJ2-3; TRBD1 matches at 7 bases. Germline CDR1 reads MNHEY; CDR2 reads SMNVEV (reference sequence). The CDR3 has 14 amino acids. V dropped 3 bases and J dropped 5; count of bases not matched to a gene: 5. CDR3 sequence reads: CASSFYRGGDTQYF. The CDR3 DNA is TGTGCCAGCAGTTTCTACAGGGGTGGAGATACGCAGTATTTT.

This chain uses TRBV11-3 with TRBJ2-2; 8 nucleotides line up with TRBD1. V lost 5 bases to trimming and J lost 2 bases; unmatched junction nucleotides: 7. Germline-derived CDR1 and CDR2 are SGHNT and YENEEA. The length of the CDR3 is 16 residues. CDR3 DNA: TGTGCCAGCAGCCCTTGGACAGGGCCTAACACCGGGGAGCTGTTTTTT. It specifies CASSPWTGPNTGELFF.

V gene TRBV6-5 combines with J gene TRBJ2-7, with TRBD2 matching over 12 bases. Germline values: CDR1 MNHEY, CDR2 SVGAGI. This CDR3 spans 14 amino acids. With 8 bases clipped from V and 4 bases from J, the junction kept 6 bases outside the gene matches. CDR3 loop: CASALAGGPYEQYF. CDR3 nucleotide sequence: TGTGCCAGCGCTCTAGCGGGAGGGCCGTACGAGCAGTACTTC.

In this sample, this clone turned up a few times. V usage is TRBV11-2 and J usage is TRBJ2-2, with a possible D match to TRBD1 (6 bases). Germline lookup yields CDR1 SGHAT and CDR2 FQNNGV. V was pared by 4 bases and J by 8 bases, with 20 bases between. The CDR3 has 16 amino acids. The CDR3 sequence: CASSSLRYGGLGELFF. CDR3 DNA sequence: TGTGCCAGCAGCTCCCTGAGATATGGGGGCCTTGGGGAGCTGTTTTTT.

The V gene is TRBV21-1, the J gene TRBJ2-7; the D call in the table, TRBD2, was not verified against the DNA. TRBV21-1 is a pseudogene locus. The CDR3 totals 15 residues. Written as DNA, the CDR3 is TGTGCCAGCAGCAAAGTTACTTATCACTCCTACGAGCAGTACTTC. Its protein is CASSKVTYHSYEQYF.

The rearrangement uses TRBV9 and TRBJ2-7, with a weak D call TRBD1 (5 bases). Per the germline V gene, CDR1 is SGDLS and CDR2 is YYNGEE. Trimming left V 1 base short and J 6 bases short, with 20 bases between. CDR3 size: 16 residues. CDR3 coding DNA: TGTGCCAGCAGCGTAACCCCCCAGGGCAGGACGAGCGAGCAGTACTTC. This encodes CASSVTPQGRTSEQYF.

Here the CDR3 DNA reads TGTGCCAGCGCGAAGGGGGCCCTTAGCACAGATACGCAGTATTTT. It codes for CASAKGALSTDTQYF. This rearrangement joins TRBV6-1 to TRBJ2-3; 7 bases line up with TRBD1. V was clipped by 8 bases and J by 0 bases; unmatched bases: 8. Germline V gene lookup returns CDR1 MNHNS and CDR2 SASEGT. The CDR3 sequence is 15 residues long.

The J gene is TRBJ2-7, the V gene TRBV4-2; 8 positions match TRBD2. The CDR3 totals 15 residues. Trimming removed 2 bases from V and 1 base from J; junction bases left unmatched: 4. CDR1 and CDR2 from the germline V gene are LGHNA and YNFKEQ. This CDR3 reads CASSQISGDSYEQYF. In DNA, the CDR3 is TGTGCCAGCAGCCAAATTAGCGGGGATTCCTACGAGCAGTACTTC.

This clone appeared a single time. V is TRBV5-1 and J is TRBJ2-7, with 8 nucleotides matching TRBD1. Germline-derived CDR1 and CDR2 are SGHRS and YFSETQ. The CDR3 contains 15 residues. The V gene end was trimmed by 4 bases and the J gene end by 3 bases; junction bases not matched to a gene: 9. This CDR3 reads CASSGRDRPVYEQYF. DNA for the CDR3: TGCGCCAGCAGCGGCCGGGACAGGCCCGTCTACGAGCAGTACTTC.

The chain recombines TRBV28 with TRBJ1-5; 11 bases fit TRBD1. The V segment lost 8 bases and the J segment 2 bases; nucleotides outside the gene matches: 2. The CDR3 is 14 residues long. CDR1 is MDHEN, CDR2 SYDVKM, per germline. The CDR3 spells CASGGQGGNQPQHF. CDR3 sequence (DNA): TGTGCCAGCGGGGGACAGGGGGGCAATCAGCCCCAGCATTTT.

The chain joins TRBV18 to TRBJ1-5; TRBD1 matches at 7 bases. Per germline, CDR1 KGHSH and CDR2 LQKENI. The V gene end was trimmed by 3 bases and the J gene end by 0 bases; junction bases not matched to a gene: 2. This CDR3 is 15 amino acids long. The CDR3 nucleotides read TGTGCCAGCTCACCGGGACAGAATAGCAATCAGCCCCAGCATTTT. Translation: CASSPGQNSNQPQHF.

The rearrangement uses TRBV5-1 and TRBJ1-6, with D perhaps TRBD1 (6 bases). In germline, CDR1 is SGHRS, CDR2 YFSETQ. Trimming cost V 5 bases and J 6 bases, with 12 bases left between them. CDR3 size: 14 residues. This CDR3 is CASRTGSVNSPLHF. In DNA form, the CDR3 reads TGCGCCAGCAGAACAGGGAGCGTTAATTCACCCCTCCACTTT.

This rearrangement joins TRBV7-8 to TRBJ2-1, with D tentatively TRBD1 or TRBD2 (5 bases each). V gave up 6 bases and J gave up 0 bases, with 15 bases separating them. This CDR3 comprises 16 residues. The germline CDR1 and CDR2 sequences are SGHVS and FQNEAQ. The DNA for the CDR3 is TGTGCCAGCAGTGGGGACCACACAGGCTCCTACAATGAGCAGTTCTTC. Translation: CASSGDHTGSYNEQFF.

This clone showed up just a few times. V and J are TRBV9 and TRBJ1-3; the D gene is possibly TRBD1 (6 bases). CDR3 length equals 15 residues. V was pared by 4 bases and J by 4 bases, with 15 bases between. Germline V gene sequence: CDR1 SGDLS, CDR2 YYNGEE. CDR3: CASSPGGQKGNTIYF. The CDR3 DNA reads TGTGCCAGCAGCCCTGGAGGACAGAAAGGAAACACCATATATTTT.

The V call is TRBV10-2, the J call TRBJ2-1; D remains unclear. The CDR3 has 11 amino acids. Deletions cut 6 bases from V and 10 bases from J, with 10 bases between. Germline V gives CDR1 WSHSY, CDR2 SAAADI. The chain's CDR3 is CASSARWEQFF. The CDR3 nucleotides read TGCGCCAGCAGCGCCCGGTGGGAGCAGTTCTTC.

J is TRBJ1-3 and V is TRBV27, with D possibly being TRBD1 (6 bases). The CDR3 is 15 residues long. The germline CDR1 and CDR2 sequences are MNHEY and SMNVEV (reference sequence). The V end was cut by 2 bases, the J end by 3 bases, with 11 bases between. The CDR3 nucleotides read TGTGCCAGCAGTTTAGGGCAGGGGTATGGAAACACCATATATTTT. As protein: CASSLGQGYGNTIYF.